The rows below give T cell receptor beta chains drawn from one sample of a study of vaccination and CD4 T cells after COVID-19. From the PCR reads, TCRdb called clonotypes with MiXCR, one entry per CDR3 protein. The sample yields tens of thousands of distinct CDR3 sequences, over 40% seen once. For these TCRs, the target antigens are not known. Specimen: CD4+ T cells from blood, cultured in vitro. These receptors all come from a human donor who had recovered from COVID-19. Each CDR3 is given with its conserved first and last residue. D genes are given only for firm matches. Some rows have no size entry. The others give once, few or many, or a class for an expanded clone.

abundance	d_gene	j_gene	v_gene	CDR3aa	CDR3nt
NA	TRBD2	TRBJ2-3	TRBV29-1	CSVEGTSGFTDTQYF	TGCAGCGTTGAAGGGACTAGCGGGTTCACAGATACGCAGTATTTT
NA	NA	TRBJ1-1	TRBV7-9	CASSLRQDTEAFF	TGTGCCAGCAGCTTACGACAGGACACTGAAGCTTTCTTT
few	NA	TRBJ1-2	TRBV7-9	CASSSNGGGGYTF	TGTGCCAGCAGCTCGAACGGGGGAGGTGGCTACACCTTC
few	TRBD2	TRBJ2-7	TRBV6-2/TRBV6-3	CASSYGPRLREGNEQYF	TGTGCCAGCAGTTACGGTCCCCGTCTGCGGGAGGGGAACGAGCAGTACTTC
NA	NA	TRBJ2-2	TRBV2	CASKEGPGELFF	TGTGCCAGCAAAGAAGGCCCCGGGGAGCTGTTTTTT
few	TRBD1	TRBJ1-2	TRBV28	CASSIGTGGHGYTF	TGTGCCAGCAGTATCGGGACAGGGGGACATGGCTACACCTTC
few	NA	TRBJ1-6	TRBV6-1	CASSESRASNSPLHF	TGTGCCAGCAGTGAAAGCCGGGCCTCAAATTCACCCCTCCACTTT
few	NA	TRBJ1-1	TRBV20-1	CSAGTVNTEAFF	TGCAGTGCGGGGACCGTGAACACTGAAGCTTTCTTT
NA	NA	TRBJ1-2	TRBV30	CAWSPSSYGYTF	TGTGCCTGGAGTCCAAGCAGCTATGGCTACACCTTC
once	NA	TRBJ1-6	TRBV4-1	CASSQVTIYNSPLHF	TGCGCCAGCAGCCAAGTGACAATTTATAATTCACCCCTCCACTTT
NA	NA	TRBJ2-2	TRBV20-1	CSASVTGAGELFF	TGCAGTGCTAGTGTCACGGGGGCCGGGGAGCTGTTTTTT
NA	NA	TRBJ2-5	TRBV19	CASSRGSQETQYF	TGTGCCAGTAGTCGGGGCAGCCAAGAGACCCAGTACTTC
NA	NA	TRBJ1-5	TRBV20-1	CSASPPRGGNQPQHF	TGCAGTGCTAGCCCCCCCAGGGGAGGCAATCAGCCCCAGCATTTT
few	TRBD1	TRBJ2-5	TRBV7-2	CASRRDRGFTETQYF	TGTGCCAGCAGAAGAGACAGGGGGTTTACTGAGACCCAGTACTTC
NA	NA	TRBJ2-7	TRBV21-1	CASSLGVVSEQYF	TGTGCCAGCAGCCTAGGGGTAGTCTCCGAGCAGTACTTC
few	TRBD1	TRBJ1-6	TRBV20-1	CSAGTGNSPLHF	TGCAGTGCTGGGACAGGGAATTCACCCCTCCACTTT
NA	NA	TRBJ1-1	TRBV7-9	CASSLLRQNTEAFF	TGTGCCAGCAGCTTGTTACGGCAGAACACTGAAGCTTTCTTT
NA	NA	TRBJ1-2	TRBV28	CASNRGGFYGYTF	TGTGCCAGCAACCGAGGGGGGTTCTATGGCTACACCTTC
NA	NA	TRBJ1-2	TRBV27	CASSPLRDRSNYGYTF	TGTGCCAGCAGTCCCCTCCGGGACCGTTCTAACTATGGCTACACCTTC
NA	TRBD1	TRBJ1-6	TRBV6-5	CASSYSLTGVNSPLHF	TGTGCCAGCAGTTACTCCTTGACAGGGGTTAATTCACCCCTCCACTTT
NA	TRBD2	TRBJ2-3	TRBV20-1	CSLFGWTSGRAGTDTQYF	TGCAGTCTCTTTGGGTGGACTAGCGGGAGGGCCGGCACAGATACGCAGTATTTT
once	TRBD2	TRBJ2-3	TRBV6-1	CASSEWGLAGGTDTQYF	TGTGCCAGCAGTGAATGGGGGCTAGCGGGGGGCACAGATACGCAGTATTTT
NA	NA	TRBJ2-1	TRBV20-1	CSAPNGFAGGATGVRRVYEQFF	TGCAGTGCCCCCAACGGATTCGCAGGGGGGGCGACAGGGGTACGGCGTGTCTATGAGCAGTTCTTC
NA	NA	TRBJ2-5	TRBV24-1	CATSDSKGTQYF	TGTGCCACCAGTGATTCCAAGGGGACCCAGTACTTC
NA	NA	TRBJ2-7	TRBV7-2	CASSYRLDSYEQYF	TGTGCCAGCAGTTACAGGTTGGACTCCTACGAGCAGTACTTC
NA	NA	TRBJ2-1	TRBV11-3	CASSLDRRNEQFF	TGTGCCAGCAGCTTAGATCGGAGGAATGAGCAGTTCTTC
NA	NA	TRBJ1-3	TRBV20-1	CSARPGHLGNTIYF	TGCAGTGCTAGACCGGGACACCTTGGAAACACCATATATTTT
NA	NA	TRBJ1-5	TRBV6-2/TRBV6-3	CASSYDRKDQPQHF	TGTGCCAGCAGTTACGACAGAAAGGATCAGCCCCAGCATTTT
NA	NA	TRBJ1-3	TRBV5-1	CASSLDYAGSGNTIYF	TGCGCCAGCAGCTTGGATTACGCAGGGTCTGGAAACACCATATATTTT
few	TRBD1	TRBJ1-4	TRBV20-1	CSAQQGERANEKLFF	TGCAGTGCCCAACAGGGGGAACGGGCTAATGAAAAACTGTTTTTT
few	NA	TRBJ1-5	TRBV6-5	CASSYSRGEVNQPQHF	TGTGCCAGCAGTTACTCGAGAGGGGAGGTCAATCAGCCCCAGCATTTT
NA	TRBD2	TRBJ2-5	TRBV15	CATESGDQKETQYF	TGTGCCACCGAAAGCGGGGACCAGAAAGAGACCCAGTACTTC
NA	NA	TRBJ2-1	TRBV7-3	CASSPGAEGGYNEQFF	TGTGCCAGCAGCCCCGGAGCGGAGGGGGGGTACAATGAGCAGTTCTTC
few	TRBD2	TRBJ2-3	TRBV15	CATSRDQPSGRRSDTQYF	TGTGCCACCAGCAGAGATCAGCCCAGCGGGAGGAGGTCAGATACGCAGTATTTT
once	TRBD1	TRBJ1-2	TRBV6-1	CASSDPGQLYGYTF	TGTGCCAGCAGTGACCCGGGACAGCTCTATGGCTACACCTTC
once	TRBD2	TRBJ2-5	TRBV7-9	CASSFGTSGYQETQYF	TGTGCCAGCAGCTTCGGGACTAGCGGCTACCAAGAGACCCAGTACTTC
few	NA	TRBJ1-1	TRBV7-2	CASSLRDGSEAFF	TGTGCCAGCAGCTTAAGGGACGGTTCTGAAGCTTTCTTT
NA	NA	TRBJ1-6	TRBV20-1	CSASAGRTPLHF	TGCAGTGCTAGTGCCGGCAGAACACCCCTCCACTTT
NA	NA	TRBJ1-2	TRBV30	CAWSKEGGYTF	TGTGCCTGGAGCAAAGAGGGCGGCTACACCTTC
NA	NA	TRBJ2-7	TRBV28	CASSSFSTPLYEQYF	TGTGCCAGCAGCAGTTTCTCCACACCACTCTACGAGCAGTACTTC
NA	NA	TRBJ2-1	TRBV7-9	CASSLALVANEQFF	TGTGCCAGCAGCTTAGCGCTTGTAGCCAATGAGCAGTTCTTC
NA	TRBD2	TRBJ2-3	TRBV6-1	CASSESGTSGDTQYF	TGTGCCAGCAGTGAATCCGGGACTAGCGGGGATACGCAGTATTTT
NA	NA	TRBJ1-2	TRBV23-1	CASPWGGYGYTF	TGCGCCAGCCCCTGGGGGGGCTATGGCTACACCTTC
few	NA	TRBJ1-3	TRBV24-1	CATSAGQGNTIYF	TGTGCCACCAGTGCGGGGCAGGGAAACACCATATATTTT
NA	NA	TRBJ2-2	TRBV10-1	CASSEPVSGTGELFF	TGCGCCAGCAGTGAGCCGGTTAGCGGCACCGGGGAGCTGTTTTTT
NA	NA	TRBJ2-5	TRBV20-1	CSARRGGQETQYF	TGCAGTGCTAGGAGGGGGGGGCAAGAGACCCAGTACTTC
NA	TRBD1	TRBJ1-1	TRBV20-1	CSAQGQGTEAFF	TGCAGTGCTCAGGGACAGGGGACTGAAGCTTTCTTT
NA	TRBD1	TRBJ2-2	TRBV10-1	CASSIRGPQGTGELFF	TGCGCCAGCAGTATTAGGGGGCCACAGGGCACCGGGGAGCTGTTTTTT